These 12 T cell receptor beta chains came from one sample sequenced in a study of glioma-infiltrating T cells after dendritic cell vaccination. This sample's time point: after dendritic cell vaccination, including at tumor progression/relapse. The repertoire was sequenced with immunoSEQ multiplex PCR; TCRdb's copy has only in-frame clones and lacks some. The sample records fewer than 75,000 clones, over 65% being singletons. The specimen comprised blood, sampled after dendritic cell vaccination. The receptors were gathered from a human donor with glioblastoma.

This rearrangement joins TRBV4-2 to TRBJ2-3, with D uncertain. Germline V gene data show CDR1 as LGHNA and CDR2 as YNFKEQ. The V and J ends lost 6 bases and 2 bases respectively, with 12 bases between them. The CDR3 runs 14 residues. CDR3 in amino acids: CASSKTESTDTQYF. CDR3 sequence (DNA): TGTGCCAGCAGTAAAACAGAGTCCACAGATACGCAGTATTTT.

The gene calls are TRBV2 and TRBJ2-7; 8 bases align to TRBD1. The V and J ends lost 9 bases and 2 bases, in that order; junction bases with no gene match: 6. Germline CDR1 SNHLY, CDR2 FYNNEI. This CDR3 contains 13 residues. The CDR3 sequence: CASTGGHTYEQYF. The CDR3 DNA sequence: TGTGCCAGTACAGGGGGTCATACCTACGAGCAGTACTTC. The full variable domain, in which reference TRBV2 and TRBJ2-7 provide the parts outside the CDR3, is EPEVTQTPSHQVTQMGQEVILRCVPISNHLYFYWYRQILGQKVEFLVSFYNNEISEKSEIFDDQFSVERPDGSNFTLKIRSTKLEDSAMYFCASTGGHTYEQYFGPGTRLTVT.

In its sample, this clone was seen a few times. The chain is built from TRBV28 and TRBJ1-1, with a tentative D call TRBD1 (5 bases). The CDR3 is 16 amino acids. Germline V lookup: CDR1 MDHEN, CDR2 SYDVKM. V gave up 4 bases and J gave up 7 bases, with 22 bases separating them. The chain's CDR3 is CASSSGSRVTRNEAFF. DNA of the CDR3: TGTGCCAGCAGTTCGGGCAGCAGGGTTACTCGAAATGAAGCTTTCTTT.

The chain links TRBV5-1 to TRBJ2-5; tentatively, D is TRBD1 (6 bases). V was cut by 4 bases and J by 2 bases, with 18 bases left in between. From germline, CDR1 is SGHRS and CDR2 YFSETQ. This CDR3 spans 16 amino acids. The CDR3 DNA sequence: TGCGCCAGCAGCCTGTCATTTGGACAGCCACAAGAGACCCAGTACTTC. Encoded protein: CASSLSFGQPQETQYF.

The V and J genes are TRBV9 and TRBJ1-2; 9 bases are a match to TRBD1. This CDR3 is 15 amino acids long. The junction had 5 bases not matched to a gene; V was cut back by 0 bases and J by 5 bases. CDR1 SGDLS and CDR2 YYNGEE come from the germline V gene. The DNA for the CDR3 is TGTGCCAGCAGCGTAGAAGGGACAGGGATTTATGGCTACACCTTC. As protein: CASSVEGTGIYGYTF.

V usage is TRBV4-3 and J usage is TRBJ2-7; a weak D match, TRBD2 (5 bases). Looked up from germline, CDR1 is LGHNA and CDR2 is YSLEER. V was pared by 6 bases and J by 2 bases, with 20 bases between. The CDR3 is made up of 16 amino acids. The CDR3 is CASSPSDSRATYEQYF. The DNA of the CDR3 is TGCGCCAGCAGTCCAAGCGATTCGAGGGCCACCTACGAGCAGTACTTC.

The V gene is TRBV5-6, the J gene TRBJ2-1; D might be TRBD1 (5 bases). Germline V gene sequence: CDR1 SGHDT, CDR2 YYEEEE. The CDR3 loop spans 13 amino acids. V shed 4 bases and J shed 8 bases, with 13 bases lying between them. CDR3 bases: TGTGCCAGCAGCCTGGCAGGGTCAGATGAGCAGTTCTTC. This codes for CASSLAGSDEQFF.

The chain is built from TRBV28 and TRBJ1-1, with a weak D call TRBD1 (5 bases). CDR1 is MDHEN, CDR2 SYDVKM, per germline. V dropped 2 bases and J dropped 1 base, with 14 bases sitting between them. This CDR3 has 16 amino acids. The CDR3 loop is CASSLDTTDPNTEAFF. CDR3 sequence (DNA): TGTGCCAGCAGTTTAGATACGACAGACCCGAACACTGAAGCTTTCTTT. The whole variable domain, filled in from reference TRBV28 and TRBJ1-1, reads DVKVTQSSRYLVKRTGEKVFLECVQDMDHENMFWYRQDPGLGLRLIYFSYDVKMKEKGDIPEGYSVSREKKERFSLILESASTNQTSMYLCASSLDTTDPNTEAFFGQGTRLTVV.

The chain has TRBV6-5 and TRBJ1-1; tentative D call: TRBD1 (6 bases). V was clipped by 4 bases and J by 4 bases, with 16 bases between them. The germline CDR1 and CDR2 sequences are MNHEY and SVGAGI. The CDR3 contains 15 residues. The CDR3 DNA reads TGTGCCAGCAGTTGGCGGCGACAGGTGGTCACTGAAGCTTTCTTT. Amino acid sequence: CASSWRRQVVTEAFF.

The V and J genes are TRBV9 and TRBJ2-2; TRBD1 agrees at 8 bases. This CDR3 has 18 amino acids. Trimming removed 0 bases from V and 3 bases from J; junction bases left unmatched: 10. Germline lookup yields CDR1 SGDLS and CDR2 YYNGEE. The CDR3, as DNA: TGTGCCAGCAGCGTAGCAGGGGGCGGCTGGGGTGACACCGGGGAGCTGTTTTTT. Translating gives CASSVAGGGWGDTGELFF.

V usage is TRBV4-2 and J usage is TRBJ1-2; D possibly corresponds to TRBD1 (5 bases). The V end was cut by 2 bases, the J end by 3 bases, with 13 bases between. In germline, CDR1 is LGHNA, CDR2 YNFKEQ. The CDR3 runs to 15 residues. The CDR3 reads CASSQISGSYYGYTF. The CDR3 DNA reads as TGTGCCAGCAGCCAAATTTCAGGGTCCTACTATGGCTACACCTTC.

The rearrangement links TRBV7-3 to TRBJ1-4; tentative D call: TRBD1 (5 bases). CDR1 and CDR2 from the germline V gene are SGHTA and FQGTGA. Trimming cost V 3 bases and J 8 bases, with 13 bases left between them. There are 14 residues in the CDR3. CDR3: CASSLYGGREKLFF. In DNA form, the CDR3 reads TGTGCCAGCAGCTTGTACGGGGGGAGGGAAAAACTGTTTTTT. The whole variable domain, remainder taken from reference TRBV7-3 and TRBJ1-4, is GAGVSQTPSNKVTEKGKYVELRCDPISGHTALYWYRQSLGQGPEFLIYFQGTGAADDSGLPNDRFFAVRPEGSVSTLKIQRTERGDSAVYLCASSLYGGREKLFFGSGTQLSVL.